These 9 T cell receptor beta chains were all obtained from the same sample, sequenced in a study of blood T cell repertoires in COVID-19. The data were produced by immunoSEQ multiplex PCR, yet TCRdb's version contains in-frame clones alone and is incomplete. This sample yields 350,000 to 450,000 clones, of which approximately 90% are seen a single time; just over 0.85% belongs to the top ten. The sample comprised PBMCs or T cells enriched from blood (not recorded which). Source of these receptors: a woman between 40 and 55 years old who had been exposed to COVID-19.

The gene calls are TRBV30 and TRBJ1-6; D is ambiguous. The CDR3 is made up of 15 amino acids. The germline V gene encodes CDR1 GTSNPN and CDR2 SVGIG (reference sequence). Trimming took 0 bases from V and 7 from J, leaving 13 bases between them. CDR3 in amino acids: CAWSVGGKANSPLHF. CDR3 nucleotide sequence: TGTGCCTGGAGTGTGGGCGGGAAAGCGAATTCACCCCTCCACTTT.

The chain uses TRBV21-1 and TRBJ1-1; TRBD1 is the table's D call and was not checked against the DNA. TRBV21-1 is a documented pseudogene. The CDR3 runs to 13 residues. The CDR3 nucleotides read TGTGCCAGCAGCCGGACACCCAACACTGAAGCTTTCTTT. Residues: CASSRTPNTEAFF.

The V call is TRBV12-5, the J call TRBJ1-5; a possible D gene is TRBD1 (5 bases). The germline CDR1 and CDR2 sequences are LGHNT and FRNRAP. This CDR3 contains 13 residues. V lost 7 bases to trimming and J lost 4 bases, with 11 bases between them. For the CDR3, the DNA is TGTGCTAGTGTTTGGGGGGGAAATCAGCCCCAGCATTTT. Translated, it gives CASVWGGNQPQHF.

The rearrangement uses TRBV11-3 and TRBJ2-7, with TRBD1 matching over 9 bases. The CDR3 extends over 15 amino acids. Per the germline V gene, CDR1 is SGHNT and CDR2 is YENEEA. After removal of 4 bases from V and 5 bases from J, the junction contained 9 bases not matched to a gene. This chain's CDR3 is CASSSSGQGINEQYF. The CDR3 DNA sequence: TGTGCCAGCAGCTCCTCCGGACAGGGGATCAACGAGCAGTACTTC.

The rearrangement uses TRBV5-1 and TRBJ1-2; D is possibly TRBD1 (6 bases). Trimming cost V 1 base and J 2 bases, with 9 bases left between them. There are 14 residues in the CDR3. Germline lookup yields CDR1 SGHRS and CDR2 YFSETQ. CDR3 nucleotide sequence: TGCGCCAGCAGCTTGAACAGGGTGAACTATGGCTACACCTTC. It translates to CASSLNRVNYGYTF.

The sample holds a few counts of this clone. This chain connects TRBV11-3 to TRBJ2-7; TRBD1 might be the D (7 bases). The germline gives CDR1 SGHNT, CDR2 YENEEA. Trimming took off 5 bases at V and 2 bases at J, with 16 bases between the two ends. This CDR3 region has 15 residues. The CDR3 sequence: CASSDRQGGPYEQYF. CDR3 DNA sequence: TGTGCCAGCAGCGACCGACAGGGAGGTCCCTACGAGCAGTACTTC.

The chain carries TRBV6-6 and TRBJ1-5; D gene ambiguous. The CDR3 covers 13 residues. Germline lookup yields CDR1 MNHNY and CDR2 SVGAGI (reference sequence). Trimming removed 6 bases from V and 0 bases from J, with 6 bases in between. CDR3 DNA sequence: TGTGCCAGCAGATTTTATAGCAATCAGCCCCAGCATTTT. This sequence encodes CASRFYSNQPQHF.

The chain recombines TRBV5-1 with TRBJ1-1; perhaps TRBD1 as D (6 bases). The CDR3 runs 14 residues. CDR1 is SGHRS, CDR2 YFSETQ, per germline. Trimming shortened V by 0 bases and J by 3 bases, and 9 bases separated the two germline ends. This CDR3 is CASSLGSGDTEAFF. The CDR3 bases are TGCGCCAGCAGCTTGGGATCAGGGGACACTGAAGCTTTCTTT. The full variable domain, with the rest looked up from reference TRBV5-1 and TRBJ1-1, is KAGVTQTPRYLIKTRGQQVTLSCSPISGHRSVSWYQQTPGQGLQFLFEYFSETQRNKGNFPGRFSGRQFSNSRSEMNVSTLELGDSALYLCASSLGSGDTEAFFGQGTRLTVV.

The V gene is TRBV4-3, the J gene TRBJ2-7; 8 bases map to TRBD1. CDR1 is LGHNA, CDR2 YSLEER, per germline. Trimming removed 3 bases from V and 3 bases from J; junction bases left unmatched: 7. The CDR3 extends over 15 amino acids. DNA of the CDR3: TGCGCCAGCAGCCATCGGGACAGGTATTACTACGAGCAGTACTTC. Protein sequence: CASSHRDRYYYEQYF.